This T cell receptor (beta chain) was documented in a study of cytomegalovirus exposure and HLA in healthy donors (dated by TCRdb to 2016 to 2017). Regarding the complete study: A later analysis indicated that the 95 to 150 validation repertoires were generated on the platform also employed for the approximately 700 repertoires of the first cohort. To predict cytomegalovirus infection status, the study combined high-throughput TCR immunosequencing, statistical association of individual TCRs with disease status, and machine learning. A separate validation cohort of over 95 different subjects was used in addition to the roughly 670-subject first cohort. The study aimed to test whether signatures of past pathogen exposure could be identified by cataloging public T cell receptors. What the study reported, not specific to this receptor: A later analysis lacked HLA typing for the validation cohort, so it scored co-occurrence in that cohort across all 110 or so repertoires. In both the original and validation cohorts, the classifier was reported to diagnose cytomegalovirus status with high specificity and sensitivity. Of the cluster scores, approximately 94% were above 0 in a later analysis, which found that TCRs clustered in the first cohort also tended to co-occur in the 120 or so validation repertoires. Most TCR sequences were seen in very few donors, while some public TCRs were found in many individuals. The study listed 150 to 200 TCR beta chains as associated with cytomegalovirus. The authors suggested that the approach could potentially be generalized to other disease states and immunological phenotypes. A few of the identified cytomegalovirus-associated TCR beta chains were confirmed in vitro to be specific for cytomegalovirus antigens.

As to this clone: The antigen it binds to is not known. The record has no base qualities; no much larger clone is one base away.

Library construction relied on the immunoSEQ multiplex PCR assay. The authors' analysis ran thus. To diagnose cytomegalovirus status from the catalog of TCR beta chain sequences, a statistical classification framework was built. Drawn from immuneACCESS, this table holds only the in-frame rearrangements with V and J called that TCRdb kept. Clones are partly lost; checked studies trace under half to an unresolved V gene and leave the rest unexplained. Clonal size and the V and J genes are those of that table, whereas D and trimming came from the DNA. The sample table lists about 57,000 clones, 89% of them with a count of one. Around 1.2% of the sample comes from the top ten. The germline ends are 14 bases apart after V is trimmed by 3 bases and J by 2 bases. The germline V gene yields SGHTA for CDR1 and FQGNSA for CDR2. From cysteine to phenylalanine, the CDR3 is 15 amino acids long. The CDR3 DNA has 45 bases and is translated from base 1.

Separate from the approximately 700-subject first cohort, the validation cohort of 95 to 150 subjects was the group to which the donors belonged. This clonotype was sampled from a woman aged 18-29 years in good health and CMV-seronegative. The rearrangement combines TRBV7-2 with TRBJ2-7; a tentative D match to TRBD2 spans 7 bases. Sequencing was performed on PBMCs. The CDR3 is CASSFRGRGPYEQYF. In nucleotide form, the sequence is TGTGCCAGCAGCTTTCGTGGGCGGGGGCCCTACGAGCAGTACTTC. The CDR3, completed at both ends by the reference TRBV7-2 and TRBJ2-7 genes, gives the full variable domain GAGVSQSPSNKVTEKGKDVELRCDPISGHTALYWYRQSLGQGLEFLIYFQGNSAPDKSGLPSDRFSAERTGGSVSTLTIQRTQQEDSAVYLCASSFRGRGPYEQYFGPGTRLTVT.